What follows are 4 T cell receptor beta chains derived from one specimen sequenced in a study of blood T cell repertoires in COVID-19. Here immunoSEQ multiplex PCR was the method, and the copy in TCRdb shows in-frame clones only, minus some. The top ten hold about 7.1% of the sample, which has about 110,000 clones, around 68% seen once. The sequencing sample was made of peripheral blood. The receptors here all came from an older woman with acute or convalescent COVID-19.

This clone showed up just once. The genes are TRBV3-1 (or the pseudogene TRBV3-2) and TRBJ1-2, with TRBD1 as a possible D gene (5 bases). The length of the CDR3 is 15 residues. The germline CDR1 and CDR2 sequences are LGHDT and YNNKEL (reference sequence). V dropped 1 base and J dropped 6 bases, with 15 bases sitting between them. CDR3 nucleotide sequence: TGTGCCAGCAGCCAAGCGTCCAGGGCGAGCGATGGCTACACCTTC. Translation: CASSQASRASDGYTF.

V usage is TRBV2 and J usage is TRBJ2-1; D unclear. The CDR3 sequence is 14 residues long. The V end was cut by 6 bases, the J end by 0 bases, with 9 bases between. The V gene's germline CDR1 is SNHLY and CDR2 FYNNEI. CDR3 residues: CASSSLSSYNEQFF. CDR3 nucleotide sequence: TGTGCCAGCAGCTCGCTTAGCTCCTACAATGAGCAGTTCTTC.

This clone turned up a few times. The rearrangement links TRBV14 to TRBJ2-7; D gene ambiguous. This CDR3 contains 15 residues. Germline V gene sequence: CDR1 SGHDN, CDR2 FVKESK. V gave up 1 base and J gave up 2 bases, with 12 bases separating them. In nucleotides, the CDR3 is TGTGCCAGCAGCCAAGTTATTAGCCCGACCTACGAGCAGTACTTC. It specifies CASSQVISPTYEQYF.

The V gene is TRBV10-3, the J gene TRBJ1-3, with 7 bases that match TRBD1. The trim removed 6 bases at V and 2 bases at J, leaving 7 bases unmatched. The length of the CDR3 is 15 residues. Looked up from germline, CDR1 is ENHRY and CDR2 is SYGVKD. CDR3 bases: TGTGCCATCAGGAATACAGGGGACACTGGAAACACCATATATTTT. Translated: CAIRNTGDTGNTIYF.